A single sample gave rise to the 8 T cell receptor beta chains below, sequenced in a study of T cell repertoires in cytomegalovirus infection. These receptors' targets are unknown. TCRdb passed the reads through MiXCR, listing each CDR3 protein once. The sample gives around 710,000 distinct CDR3 sequences, 25% to 35% of which show up once; about an eighth is in the top ten. The sample was cultured CD8+ T cells from PBMCs, taken from culture after CMV antigen stimulation. These receptors came from a human donor in good health (CMV status not recorded). Some clones in this sample may be carry-over from other donors' samples.

The CDR3 coding sequence is TGTGCCAGCAGTCCCCTACGACAGGGGTTCACTGAAGCTTTCTTT. Protein: CASSPLRQGFTEAFF. The genes are TRBV28 and TRBJ1-1; 8 bases align to TRBD1. Trimming removed 5 bases from V and 4 bases from J; junction bases left unmatched: 9. The CDR3 runs 15 residues. The germline CDR1 and CDR2 sequences are MDHEN and SYDVKM.

This clonotype was observed a few times. The V and J genes are TRBV7-8 and TRBJ1-3; D might be TRBD1 (6 bases). CDR1 SGHVS and CDR2 FQNEAQ come from the germline V gene. V was cut by 4 bases and J by 2 bases, with 9 bases left in between. The CDR3 covers 14 residues. The CDR3 DNA reads TGTGCCAGCAGCTCAGGGGTCACTGGAAACACCATATATTTT. This codes for CASSSGVTGNTIYF.

The sample holds a few counts of this clonotype. V is TRBV28 and J is TRBJ1-5; D is possibly TRBD1 (5 bases). Trimming pared 3 bases from V and 6 bases from J, leaving 15 bases between. Per germline, CDR1 MDHEN and CDR2 SYDVKM. The CDR3 runs to 15 residues. The CDR3 here is CASSFDLPGAQPQHF. As DNA, the CDR3 is TGTGCCAGCAGTTTCGACCTCCCCGGGGCTCAGCCCCAGCATTTT.

This clonotype was picked up many times. The rearrangement joins TRBV7-8 to TRBJ2-2, with 9 bases fitting TRBD1. The CDR3 length is 18 residues. Unmatched junction bases numbered 14, after V lost 3 bases and J lost 6 bases. Germline V gene sequence: CDR1 SGHVS, CDR2 FQNEAQ. The CDR3 loop reads CASSFLPGQGYGAGELFF. CDR3 sequence (DNA): TGTGCCAGCAGCTTCTTACCGGGACAGGGTTATGGGGCCGGGGAGCTGTTTTTT.

Only a few counts were recorded for this clonotype. The rearrangement joins TRBV12-3 or TRBV12-4 to TRBJ2-5; 7 bases line up with TRBD2. This CDR3 has 14 residues. With 3 bases clipped from V and 2 bases from J, the junction kept 3 bases outside the gene matches. DNA for the CDR3: TGTGCCAGCAGTTTGACTAGCCCACAAGAGACCCAGTACTTC. This gives the protein CASSLTSPQETQYF.

The genes are TRBV27 and TRBJ2-1; possibly TRBD1 for D (5 bases). Germline V gives CDR1 MNHEY, CDR2 SMNVEV (reference sequence). The CDR3 consists of 12 residues. Trimming shortened V by 5 bases and J by 8 bases, and 10 bases separated the two germline ends. The CDR3 DNA reads as TGTGCCAGCAGTACGACAGCTTATGAGCAGTTCTTC. It codes for CASSTTAYEQFF.

This chain links TRBV4-1 with TRBJ1-2; D may be TRBD1 (5 bases). Germline CDR1 and CDR2: MGHRA and YSYEKL. CDR3 length: 14 residues. Deletions cut 1 base from V and 5 bases from J, with 11 bases between. DNA for the CDR3: TGCGCCAGCAGCCAAGTGGTAGGGGAGTATGGCTACACCTTC. Its protein is CASSQVVGEYGYTF.

The rearrangement joins TRBV20-1 to TRBJ1-2; 7 nucleotides match TRBD1. CDR1 DFQATT and CDR2 SNEGSKA come from the germline V gene (reference sequence). V lost 5 bases to trimming and J lost 3 bases; unmatched junction nucleotides: 9. The CDR3 covers 14 residues. The CDR3 reads CSARGRDRDYGYTF. The CDR3 DNA sequence: TGCAGTGCTCGGGGGAGAGACAGGGACTATGGCTACACCTTC.